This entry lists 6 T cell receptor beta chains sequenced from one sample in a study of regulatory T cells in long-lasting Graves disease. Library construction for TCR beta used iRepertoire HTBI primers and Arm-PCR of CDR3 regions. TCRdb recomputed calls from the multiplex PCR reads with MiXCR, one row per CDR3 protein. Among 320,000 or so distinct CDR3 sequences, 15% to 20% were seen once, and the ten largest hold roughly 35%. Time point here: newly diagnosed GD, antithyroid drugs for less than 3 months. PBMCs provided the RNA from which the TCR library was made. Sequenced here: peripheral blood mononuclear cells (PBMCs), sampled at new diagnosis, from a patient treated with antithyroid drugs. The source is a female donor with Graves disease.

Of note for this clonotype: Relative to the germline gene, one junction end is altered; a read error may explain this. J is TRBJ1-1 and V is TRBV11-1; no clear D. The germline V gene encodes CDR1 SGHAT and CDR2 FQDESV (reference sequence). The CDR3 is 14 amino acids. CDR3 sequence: CASSPHGPNTEALF. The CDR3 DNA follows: TGTGCCAGCAGCCCCCATGGCCCGAACACTGAAGCTCTCTTT.

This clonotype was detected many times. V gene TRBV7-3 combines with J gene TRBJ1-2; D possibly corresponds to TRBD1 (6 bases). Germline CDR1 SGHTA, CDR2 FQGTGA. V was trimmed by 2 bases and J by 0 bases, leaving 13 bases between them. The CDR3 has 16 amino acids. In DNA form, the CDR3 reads TGTGCCAGCAGCTTAGAGCAAGGGGGGACTAACTATGGCTACACCTTC. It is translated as CASSLEQGGTNYGYTF. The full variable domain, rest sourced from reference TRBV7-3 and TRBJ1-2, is GAGVSQTPSNKVTEKGKYVELRCDPISGHTALYWYRQSLGQGPEFLIYFQGTGAADDSGLPNDRFFAVRPEGSVSTLKIQRTERGDSAVYLCASSLEQGGTNYGYTFGSGTRLTVV.

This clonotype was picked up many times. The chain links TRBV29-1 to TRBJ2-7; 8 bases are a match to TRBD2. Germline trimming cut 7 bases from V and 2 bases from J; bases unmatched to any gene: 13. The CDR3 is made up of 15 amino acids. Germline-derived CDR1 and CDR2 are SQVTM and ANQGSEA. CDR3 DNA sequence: TGCAGCGCCTCACTAGCAGCGGGAGACCCCTACGAGCAGTACTTC. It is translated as CSASLAAGDPYEQYF.

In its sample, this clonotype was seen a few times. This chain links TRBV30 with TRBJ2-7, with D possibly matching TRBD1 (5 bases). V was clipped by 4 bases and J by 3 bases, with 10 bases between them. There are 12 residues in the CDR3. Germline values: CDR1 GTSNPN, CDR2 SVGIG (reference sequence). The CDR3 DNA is TGTGCCTGGACCAAAGACAGCTACGAGCAGTACTTC. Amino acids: CAWTKDSYEQYF.

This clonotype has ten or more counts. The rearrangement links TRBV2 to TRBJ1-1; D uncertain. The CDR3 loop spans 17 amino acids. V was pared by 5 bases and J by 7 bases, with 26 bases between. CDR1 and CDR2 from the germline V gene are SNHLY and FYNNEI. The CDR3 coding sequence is TGTGCCAGCAGTCTACGAACGAGACAAGTTCCGGCAGATGAAGCTTTCTTT. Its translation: CASSLRTRQVPADEAFF.

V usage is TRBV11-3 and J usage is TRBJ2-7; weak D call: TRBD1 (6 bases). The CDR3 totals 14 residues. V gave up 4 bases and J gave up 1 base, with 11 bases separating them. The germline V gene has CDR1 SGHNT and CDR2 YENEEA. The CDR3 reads CASSSGTFSYEQYF. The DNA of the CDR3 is TGTGCCAGCAGCTCAGGGACATTTTCCTACGAGCAGTACTTC.